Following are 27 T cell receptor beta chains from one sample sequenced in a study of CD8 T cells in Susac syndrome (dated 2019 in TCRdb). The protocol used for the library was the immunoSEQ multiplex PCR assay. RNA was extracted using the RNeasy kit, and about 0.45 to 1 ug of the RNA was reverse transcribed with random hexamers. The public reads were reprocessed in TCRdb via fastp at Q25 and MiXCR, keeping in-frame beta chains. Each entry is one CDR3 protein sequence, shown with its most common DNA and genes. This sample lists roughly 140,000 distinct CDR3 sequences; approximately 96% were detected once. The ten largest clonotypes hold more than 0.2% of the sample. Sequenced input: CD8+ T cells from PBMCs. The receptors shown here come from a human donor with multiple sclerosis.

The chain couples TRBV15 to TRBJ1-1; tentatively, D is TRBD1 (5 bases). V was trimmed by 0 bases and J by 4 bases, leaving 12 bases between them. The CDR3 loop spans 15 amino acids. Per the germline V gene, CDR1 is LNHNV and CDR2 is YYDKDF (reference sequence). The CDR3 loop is CATSRDGQGGTEAFF. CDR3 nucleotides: TGTGCCACCAGCAGAGATGGGCAGGGCGGCACTGAAGCTTTCTTT. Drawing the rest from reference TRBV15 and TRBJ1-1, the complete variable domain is DAMVIQNPRYQVTQFGKPVTLSCSQTLNHNVMYWYQQKSSQAPKLLFHYYDKDFNNEADTPDNFQSRRPNTSFCFLDIRSPGLGDTAMYLCATSRDGQGGTEAFFGQGTRLTVV.

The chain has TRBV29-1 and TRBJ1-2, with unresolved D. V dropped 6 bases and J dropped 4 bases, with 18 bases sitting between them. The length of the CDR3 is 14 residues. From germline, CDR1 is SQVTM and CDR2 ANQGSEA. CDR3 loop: CSVVRGNAAYGYTF. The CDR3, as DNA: TGCAGCGTCGTACGCGGGAACGCGGCCTATGGCTACACCTTC. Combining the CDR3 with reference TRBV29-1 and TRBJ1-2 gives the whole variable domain SAVISQKPSRDICQRGTSLTIQCQVDSQVTMMFWYRQQPGQSLTLIATANQGSEATYESGFVIDKFPISRPNLTFSTLTVSNMSPEDSSIYLCSVVRGNAAYGYTFGSGTRLTVV.

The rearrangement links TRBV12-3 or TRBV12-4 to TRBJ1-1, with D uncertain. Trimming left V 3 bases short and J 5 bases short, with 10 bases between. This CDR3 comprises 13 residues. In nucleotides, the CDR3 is TGTGCCAGCAGTTTTGAGGGTCTTACTGAAGCTTTCTTT. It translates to CASSFEGLTEAFF.

For the CDR3, the DNA is TGTGCCAGCAGCTACGGAGGACAGGGGGCCTACGAGCAGTACTTC. Protein product: CASSYGGQGAYEQYF. This chain connects TRBV13 to TRBJ2-7, with 10 bases aligning to TRBD1. The CDR3 loop spans 15 amino acids. Germline V gene sequence: CDR1 PRHDT, CDR2 FYEKMQ (reference sequence). The V segment lost 4 bases and the J segment 2 bases; nucleotides outside the gene matches: 5. Together with reference TRBV13 and TRBJ2-7, the CDR3 gives the full variable domain: AAGVIQSPRHLIKEKRETATLKCYPIPRHDTVYWYQQGPGQDPQFLISFYEKMQSDKGSIPDRFSAQQFSDYHSELNMSSLELGDSALYFCASSYGGQGAYEQYFGPGTRLTVT.

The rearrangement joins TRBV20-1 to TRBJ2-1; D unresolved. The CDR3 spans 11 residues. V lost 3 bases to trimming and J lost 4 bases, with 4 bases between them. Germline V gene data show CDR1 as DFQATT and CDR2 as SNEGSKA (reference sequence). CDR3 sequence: CSARPYNEQFF. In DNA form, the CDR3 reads TGCAGTGCTAGGCCGTACAATGAGCAGTTCTTC.

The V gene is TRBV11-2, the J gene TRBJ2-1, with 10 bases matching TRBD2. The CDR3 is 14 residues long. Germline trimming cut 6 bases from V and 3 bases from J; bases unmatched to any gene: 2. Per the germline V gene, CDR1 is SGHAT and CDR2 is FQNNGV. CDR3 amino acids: CASSSSGGYNEQFF. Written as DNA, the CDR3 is TGTGCCAGCAGTTCTAGCGGGGGCTACAATGAGCAGTTCTTC.

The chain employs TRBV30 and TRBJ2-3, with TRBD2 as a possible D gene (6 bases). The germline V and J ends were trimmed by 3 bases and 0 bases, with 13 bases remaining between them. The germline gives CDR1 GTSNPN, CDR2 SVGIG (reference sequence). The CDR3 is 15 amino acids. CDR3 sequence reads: CAWSRAGPSTDTQYF. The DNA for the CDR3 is TGTGCCTGGAGCCGGGCGGGACCTAGCACAGATACGCAGTATTTT. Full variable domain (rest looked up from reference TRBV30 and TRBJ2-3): SQTIHQWPATLVQPVGSPLSLECTVEGTSNPNLYWYRQAAGRGLQLLFYSVGIGQISSEVPQNLSASRPQDRQFILSSKKLLLSDSGFYLCAWSRAGPSTDTQYFGPGTRLTVL.

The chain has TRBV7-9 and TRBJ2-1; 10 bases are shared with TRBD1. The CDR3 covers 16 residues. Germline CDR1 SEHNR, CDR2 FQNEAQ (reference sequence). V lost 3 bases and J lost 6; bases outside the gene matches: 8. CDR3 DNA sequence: TGTGCCAGCAGCTTCCCGACAGGGGGCGAGGGCAATGAGCAGTTCTTC. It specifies CASSFPTGGEGNEQFF.

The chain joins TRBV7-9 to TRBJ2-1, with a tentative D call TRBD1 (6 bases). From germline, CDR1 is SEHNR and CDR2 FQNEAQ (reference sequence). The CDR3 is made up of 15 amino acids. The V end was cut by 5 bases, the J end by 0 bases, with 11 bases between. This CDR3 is CASSGQLVSYNEQFF. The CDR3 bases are TGTGCCAGCAGCGGACAGTTGGTCTCCTACAATGAGCAGTTCTTC. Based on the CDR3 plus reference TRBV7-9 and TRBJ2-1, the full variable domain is DTGVSQNPRHKITKRGQNVTFRCDPISEHNRLYWYRQTLGQGPEFLTYFQNEAQLEKSRLLSDRFSAERPKGSFSTLEIQRTEQGDSAMYLCASSGQLVSYNEQFFGPGTRLTVL.

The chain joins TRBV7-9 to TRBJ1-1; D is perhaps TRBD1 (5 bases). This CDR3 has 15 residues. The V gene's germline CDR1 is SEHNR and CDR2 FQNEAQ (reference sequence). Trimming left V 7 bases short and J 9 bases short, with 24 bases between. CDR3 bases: TGTGCCAGCACCCCAGCAGGAGTCGGGGCGGCCCAAGCTTTCTTT. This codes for CASTPAGVGAAQAFF.

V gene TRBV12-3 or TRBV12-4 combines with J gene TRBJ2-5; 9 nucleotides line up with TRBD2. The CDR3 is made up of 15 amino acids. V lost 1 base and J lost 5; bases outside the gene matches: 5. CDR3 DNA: TGTGCCAGCAGTTTAGGGACTAGCGCCAGGGAGACCCAGTACTTC. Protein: CASSLGTSARETQYF.

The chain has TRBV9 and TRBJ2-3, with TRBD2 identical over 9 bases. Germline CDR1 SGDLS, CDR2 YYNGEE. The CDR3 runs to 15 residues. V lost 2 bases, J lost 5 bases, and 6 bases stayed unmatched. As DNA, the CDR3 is TGTGCCAGCAGCGTCGGGACTAGCCCGGTAGATACGCAGTATTTT. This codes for CASSVGTSPVDTQYF. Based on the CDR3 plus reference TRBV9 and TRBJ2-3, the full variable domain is DSGVTQTPKHLITATGQRVTLRCSPRSGDLSVYWYQQSLDQGLQFLIQYYNGEERAKGNILERFSAQQFPDLHSELNLSSLELGDSALYFCASSVGTSPVDTQYFGPGTRLTVL.

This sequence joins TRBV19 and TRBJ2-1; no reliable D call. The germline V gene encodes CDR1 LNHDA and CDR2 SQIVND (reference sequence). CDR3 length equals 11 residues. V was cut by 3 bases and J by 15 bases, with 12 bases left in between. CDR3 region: CASSIGPRGFF. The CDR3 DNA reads TGTGCCAGTAGTATTGGACCCAGAGGGTTCTTC.

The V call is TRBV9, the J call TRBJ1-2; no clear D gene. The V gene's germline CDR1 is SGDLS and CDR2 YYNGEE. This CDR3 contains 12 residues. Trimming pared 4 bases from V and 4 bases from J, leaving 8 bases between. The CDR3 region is CASSSAPYGYTF. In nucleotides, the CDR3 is TGTGCCAGCAGCTCCGCGCCCTATGGCTACACCTTC.

The CDR3 spells CSAVSDARIQETQYF. The CDR3 DNA sequence: TGCAGTGCGGTATCCGACGCCAGGATACAAGAGACCCAGTACTTC. V is TRBV20-1 and J is TRBJ2-5, with D unclear. The V end was cut by 6 bases, the J end by 2 bases, with 19 bases between. CDR3 length: 15 residues. Germline loops: CDR1 DFQATT, CDR2 SNEGSKA (reference sequence).

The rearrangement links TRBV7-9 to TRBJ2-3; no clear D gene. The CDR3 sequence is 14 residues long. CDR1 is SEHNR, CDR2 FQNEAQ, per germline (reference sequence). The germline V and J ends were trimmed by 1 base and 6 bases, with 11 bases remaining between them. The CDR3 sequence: CASSLEQPADTQYF. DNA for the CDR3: TGTGCCAGCAGCTTAGAACAGCCTGCGGATACGCAGTATTTT.

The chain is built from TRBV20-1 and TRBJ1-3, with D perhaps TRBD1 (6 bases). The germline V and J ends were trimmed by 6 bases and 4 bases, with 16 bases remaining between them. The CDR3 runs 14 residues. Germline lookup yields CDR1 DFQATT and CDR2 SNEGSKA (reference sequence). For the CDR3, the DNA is TGCAGTGCCCCAGGGGAGGGACAAGGAAACACCATATATTTT. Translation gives CSAPGEGQGNTIYF.

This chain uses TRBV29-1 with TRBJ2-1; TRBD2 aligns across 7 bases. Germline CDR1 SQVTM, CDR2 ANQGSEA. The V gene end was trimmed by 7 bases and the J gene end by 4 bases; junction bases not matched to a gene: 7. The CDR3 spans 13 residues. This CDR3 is CSARGGDYNEQFF. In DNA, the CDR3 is TGCAGCGCGAGGGGAGGGGATTACAATGAGCAGTTCTTC.

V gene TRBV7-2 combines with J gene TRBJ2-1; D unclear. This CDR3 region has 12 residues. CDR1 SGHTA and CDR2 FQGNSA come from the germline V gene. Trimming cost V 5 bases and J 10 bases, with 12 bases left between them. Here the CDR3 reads CASSHYGREQFF. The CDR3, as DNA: TGTGCCAGCAGCCACTACGGACGGGAGCAGTTCTTC.

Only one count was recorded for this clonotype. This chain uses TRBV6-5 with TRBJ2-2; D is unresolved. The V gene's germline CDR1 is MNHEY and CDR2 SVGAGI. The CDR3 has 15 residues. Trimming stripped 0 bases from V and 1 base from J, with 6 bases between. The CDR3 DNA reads TGTGCCAGCAGTTACTCCACCGGGAACACCGGGGAGCTGTTTTTT. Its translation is CASSYSTGNTGELFF.

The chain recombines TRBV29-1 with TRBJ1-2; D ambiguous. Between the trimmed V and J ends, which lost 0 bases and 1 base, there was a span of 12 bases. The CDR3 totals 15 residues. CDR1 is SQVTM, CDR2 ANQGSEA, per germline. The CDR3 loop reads CSVEDLQGSNYGYTF. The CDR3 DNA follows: TGCAGCGTTGAAGATCTTCAAGGCAGTAACTATGGCTACACCTTC. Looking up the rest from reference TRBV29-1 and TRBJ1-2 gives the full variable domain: SAVISQKPSRDICQRGTSLTIQCQVDSQVTMMFWYRQQPGQSLTLIATANQGSEATYESGFVIDKFPISRPNLTFSTLTVSNMSPEDSSIYLCSVEDLQGSNYGYTFGSGTRLTVV.

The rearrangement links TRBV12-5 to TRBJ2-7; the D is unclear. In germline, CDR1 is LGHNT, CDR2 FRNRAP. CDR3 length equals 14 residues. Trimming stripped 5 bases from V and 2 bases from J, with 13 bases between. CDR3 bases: TGTGCTAGTGGTATCGGGCCTTACCCCTACGAGCAGTACTTC. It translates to CASGIGPYPYEQYF.

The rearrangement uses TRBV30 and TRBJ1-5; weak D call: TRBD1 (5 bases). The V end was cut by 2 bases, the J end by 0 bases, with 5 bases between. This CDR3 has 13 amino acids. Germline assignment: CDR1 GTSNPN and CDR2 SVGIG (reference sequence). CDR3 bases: TGTGCCTGGAGTACAGGTAGCAATCAGCCCCAGCATTTT. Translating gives CAWSTGSNQPQHF.

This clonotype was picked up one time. The CDR3 region has the DNA TGTGCCAGCAGCCAAGAACTTAGGCATGAGCAGTTCTTC. This codes for CASSQELRHEQFF. The chain carries TRBV3-1 and TRBJ2-1; no reliable D call. Trimming removed 0 bases at V and 8 bases at J, with 8 bases between. Germline V CDR1 and CDR2: LGHDT, YNNKEL (reference sequence). The CDR3 runs 13 residues.

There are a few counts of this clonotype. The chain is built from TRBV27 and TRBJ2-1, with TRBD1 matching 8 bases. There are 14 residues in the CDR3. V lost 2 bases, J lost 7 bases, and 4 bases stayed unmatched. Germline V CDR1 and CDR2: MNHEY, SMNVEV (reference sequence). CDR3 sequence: CASSLRTGRNEQFF. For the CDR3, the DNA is TGTGCCAGCAGTTTAAGGACAGGGCGTAATGAGCAGTTCTTC.

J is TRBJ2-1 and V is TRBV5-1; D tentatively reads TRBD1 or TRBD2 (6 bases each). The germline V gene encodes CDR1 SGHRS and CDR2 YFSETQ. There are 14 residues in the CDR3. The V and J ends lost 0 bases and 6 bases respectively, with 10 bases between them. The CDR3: CASSLVGGGNEQFF. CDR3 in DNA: TGCGCCAGCAGCTTGGTCGGAGGGGGCAATGAGCAGTTCTTC. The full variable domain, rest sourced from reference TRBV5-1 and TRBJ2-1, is KAGVTQTPRYLIKTRGQQVTLSCSPISGHRSVSWYQQTPGQGLQFLFEYFSETQRNKGNFPGRFSGRQFSNSRSEMNVSTLELGDSALYLCASSLVGGGNEQFFGPGTRLTVL.

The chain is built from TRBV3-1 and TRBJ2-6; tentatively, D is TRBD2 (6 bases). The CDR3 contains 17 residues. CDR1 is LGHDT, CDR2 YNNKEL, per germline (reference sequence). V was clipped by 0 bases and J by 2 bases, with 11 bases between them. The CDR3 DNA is TGTGCCAGCAGCCAAGATCTGTGGGGGGCTGGGGCCAACGTCCTGACTTTC. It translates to CASSQDLWGAGANVLTF.